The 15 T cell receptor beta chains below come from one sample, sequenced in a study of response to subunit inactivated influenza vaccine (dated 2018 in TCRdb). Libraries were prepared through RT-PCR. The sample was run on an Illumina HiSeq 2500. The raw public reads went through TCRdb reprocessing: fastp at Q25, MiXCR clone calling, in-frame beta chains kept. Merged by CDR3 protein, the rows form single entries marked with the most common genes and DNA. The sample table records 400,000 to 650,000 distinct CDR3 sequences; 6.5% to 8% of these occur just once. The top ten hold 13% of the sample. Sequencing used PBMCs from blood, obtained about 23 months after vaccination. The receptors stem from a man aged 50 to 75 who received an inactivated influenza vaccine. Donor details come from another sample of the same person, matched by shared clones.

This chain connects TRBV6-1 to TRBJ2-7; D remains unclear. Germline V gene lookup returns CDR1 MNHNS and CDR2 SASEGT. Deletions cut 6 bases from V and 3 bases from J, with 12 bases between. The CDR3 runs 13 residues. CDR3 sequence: CASRPQWGYEQYF. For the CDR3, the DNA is TGTGCCAGCAGACCACAATGGGGCTACGAGCAGTACTTC.

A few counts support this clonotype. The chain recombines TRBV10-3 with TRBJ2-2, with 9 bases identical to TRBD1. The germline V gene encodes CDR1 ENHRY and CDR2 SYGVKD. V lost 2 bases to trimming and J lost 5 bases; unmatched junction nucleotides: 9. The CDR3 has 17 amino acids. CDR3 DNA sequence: TGTGCCATCAGTGAGCCGACTCGACAGGGGGGGACCGGGGAGCTGTTTTTT. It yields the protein CAISEPTRQGGTGELFF.

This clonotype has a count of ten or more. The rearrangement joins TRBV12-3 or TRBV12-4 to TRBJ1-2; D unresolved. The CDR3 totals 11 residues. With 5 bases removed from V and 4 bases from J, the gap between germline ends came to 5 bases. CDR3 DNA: TGTGCCAGCAGTACCAGCTATGGCTACACCTTC. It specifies CASSTSYGYTF.

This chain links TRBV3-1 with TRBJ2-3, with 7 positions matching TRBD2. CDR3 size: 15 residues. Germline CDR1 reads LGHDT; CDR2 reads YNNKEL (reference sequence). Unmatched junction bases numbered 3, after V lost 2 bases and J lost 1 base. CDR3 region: CASSQRRGGTDTQYF. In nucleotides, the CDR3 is TGTGCCAGCAGCCAACGACGGGGGGGCACAGATACGCAGTATTTT.

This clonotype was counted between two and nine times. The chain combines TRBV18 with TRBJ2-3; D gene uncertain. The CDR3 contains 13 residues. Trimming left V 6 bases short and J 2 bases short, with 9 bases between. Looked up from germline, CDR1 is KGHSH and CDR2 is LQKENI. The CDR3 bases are TGTGCCAGCTCCCATACATTCACAGATACGCAGTATTTT. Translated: CASSHTFTDTQYF.

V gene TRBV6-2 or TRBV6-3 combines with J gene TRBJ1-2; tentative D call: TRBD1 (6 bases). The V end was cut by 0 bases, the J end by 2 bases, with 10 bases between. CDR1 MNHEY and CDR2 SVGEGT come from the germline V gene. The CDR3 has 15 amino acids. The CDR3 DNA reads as TGTGCCAGCAGTTACTCGAACAGGGTCAACTATGGCTACACCTTC. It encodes CASSYSNRVNYGYTF.

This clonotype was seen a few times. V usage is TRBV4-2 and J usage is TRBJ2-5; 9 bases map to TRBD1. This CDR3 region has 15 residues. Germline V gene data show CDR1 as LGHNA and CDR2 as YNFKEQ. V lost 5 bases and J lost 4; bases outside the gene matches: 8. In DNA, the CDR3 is TGTGCCAGCAGCAGCCGGGACAGGGATTTAGAGACCCAGTACTTC. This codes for CASSSRDRDLETQYF.

In DNA, the CDR3 is TGTGCCAGCAGCTTAGTGTTCTCCCCCCCAAGAACCGGGACAGGTCTGTACGAGCAGTACTTC. Translation: CASSLVFSPPRTGTGLYEQYF. The chain links TRBV11-2 to TRBJ2-7, with 8 bases that match TRBD1. The germline V gene encodes CDR1 SGHAT and CDR2 FQNNGV. The CDR3 totals 21 residues. With 1 base clipped from V and 4 bases from J, the junction kept 24 bases outside the gene matches.

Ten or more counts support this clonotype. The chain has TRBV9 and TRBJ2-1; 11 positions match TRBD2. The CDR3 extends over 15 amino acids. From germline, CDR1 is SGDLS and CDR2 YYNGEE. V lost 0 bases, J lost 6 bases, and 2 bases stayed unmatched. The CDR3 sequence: CASSVGLAGFNEQFF. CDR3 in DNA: TGTGCCAGCAGCGTAGGACTAGCGGGATTCAATGAGCAGTTCTTC.

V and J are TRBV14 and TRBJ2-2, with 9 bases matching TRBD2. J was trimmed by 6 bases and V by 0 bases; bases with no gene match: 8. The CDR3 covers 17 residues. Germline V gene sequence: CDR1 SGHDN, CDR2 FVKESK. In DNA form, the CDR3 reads TGTGCCAGCAGCCAAGAATCCCTAGCGGGGCTAGCCGGGGAGCTGTTTTTT. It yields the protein CASSQESLAGLAGELFF. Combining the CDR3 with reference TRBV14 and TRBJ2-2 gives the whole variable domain EAGVTQFPSHSVIEKGQTVTLRCDPISGHDNLYWYRRVMGKEIKFLLHFVKESKQDESGMPNNRFLAERTGGTYSTLKVQPAELEDSGVYFCASSQESLAGLAGELFFGEGSRLTVL.

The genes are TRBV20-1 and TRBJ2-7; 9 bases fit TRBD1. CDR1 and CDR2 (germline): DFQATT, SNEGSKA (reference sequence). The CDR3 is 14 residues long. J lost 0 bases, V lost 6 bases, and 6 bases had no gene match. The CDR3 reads CSAVRDRDSYEQYF. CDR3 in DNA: TGCAGTGCGGTCCGGGACAGGGACTCCTACGAGCAGTACTTC.

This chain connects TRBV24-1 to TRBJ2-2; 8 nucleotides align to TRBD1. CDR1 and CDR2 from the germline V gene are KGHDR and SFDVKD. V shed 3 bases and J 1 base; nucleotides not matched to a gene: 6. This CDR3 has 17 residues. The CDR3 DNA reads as TGTGCCACCAGTGATCCCCCTGGACAGGGGAACACCGGGGAGCTGTTTTTT. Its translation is CATSDPPGQGNTGELFF.

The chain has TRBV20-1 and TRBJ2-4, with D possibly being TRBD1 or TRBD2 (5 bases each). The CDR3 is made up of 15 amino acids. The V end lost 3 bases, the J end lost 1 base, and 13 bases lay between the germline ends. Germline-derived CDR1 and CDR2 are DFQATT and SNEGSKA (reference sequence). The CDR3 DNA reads TGCAGTGCTAGGAGAGGGGTGGGGGCCAAAAACATTCAGTACTTC. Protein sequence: CSARRGVGAKNIQYF.

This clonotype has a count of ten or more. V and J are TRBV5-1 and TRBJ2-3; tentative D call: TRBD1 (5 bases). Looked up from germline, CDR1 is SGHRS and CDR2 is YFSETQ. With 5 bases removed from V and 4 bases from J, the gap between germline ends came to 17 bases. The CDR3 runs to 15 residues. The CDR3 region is CASRKQDSRSDTQYF. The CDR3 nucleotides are TGCGCCAGCAGAAAACAGGATAGCCGATCAGATACGCAGTATTTT. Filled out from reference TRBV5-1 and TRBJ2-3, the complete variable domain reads KAGVTQTPRYLIKTRGQQVTLSCSPISGHRSVSWYQQTPGQGLQFLFEYFSETQRNKGNFPGRFSGRQFSNSRSEMNVSTLELGDSALYLCASRKQDSRSDTQYFGPGTRLTVL.

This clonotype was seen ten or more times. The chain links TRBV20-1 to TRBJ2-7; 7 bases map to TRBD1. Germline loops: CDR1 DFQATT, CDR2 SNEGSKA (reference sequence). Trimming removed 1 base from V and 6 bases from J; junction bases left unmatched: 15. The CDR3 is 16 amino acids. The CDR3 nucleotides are TGCAGTGCTAGAGTCGGGACAGCCTACGATAGGAGCGAGCAGTACTTC. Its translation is CSARVGTAYDRSEQYF.